The 21 T cell receptor beta chains reported below all come from one sample, sequenced in a study of CD8+ T cells in alopecia areata. Extracted RNA was reverse transcribed into cDNA, the sequencing template. Assay used: immunoSEQ multiplex PCR; TCRdb lists only in-frame clones, some missing. The sample records tens of thousands of clones, 65% being singletons. Treatment of the sample: oral pan-JAK inhibitor, 5-10 mg twice daily. The sample consisted of CD8+ T cells sorted from blood, taken at week 4, from a patient treated with tofacitinib. The receptors originated from a human donor with alopecia areata.

This clone appeared a few times. J is TRBJ2-2 and V is TRBV29-1; perhaps TRBD2 as D (6 bases). Looked up from germline, CDR1 is SQVTM and CDR2 is ANQGSEA. The CDR3 consists of 13 residues. Trimming cost V 4 bases and J 5 bases, with 11 bases left between them. The CDR3 region has the DNA TGCAGCGTTGTCGGACTACATACCGGGGAGCTGTTTTTT. It specifies CSVVGLHTGELFF.

The CDR3 sequence: CATSRERGNYGYTF. The CDR3 DNA is TGTGCCACCAGCAGAGAAAGAGGGAACTATGGCTACACCTTC. This chain connects TRBV15 to TRBJ1-2; D gene unclear. There are 14 residues in the CDR3. V lost 0 bases and J lost 2, with 7 bases in between. The germline V gene encodes CDR1 LNHNV and CDR2 YYDKDF (reference sequence).

This clone appeared a few times. The CDR3 DNA is TGTGCCTGGAGTTATCAGGGCTCTGGGGCCAACGTCCTGACTTTC. Its protein is CAWSYQGSGANVLTF. V and J are TRBV30 and TRBJ2-6; a possible D gene is TRBD1 (5 bases). Germline-derived CDR1 and CDR2 are GTSNPN and SVGIG (reference sequence). This CDR3 has 15 amino acids. Deletions cut 2 bases from V and 0 bases from J, with 8 bases between.

The CDR3 loop reads CASSLRIASSPTLNEQYF. CDR3 DNA: TGCGCCAGCAGCTTGAGGATAGCCTCATCACCAACTTTGAACGAGCAGTACTTC. This chain joins TRBV5-1 and TRBJ2-7, with unresolved D. V lost 1 base, J lost 5 bases, and 25 bases lay in between. This CDR3 is 18 amino acids long. Germline V gives CDR1 SGHRS, CDR2 YFSETQ.

The V call is TRBV25-1, the J call TRBJ1-1, with D perhaps matching TRBD1 (6 bases). The CDR3 loop spans 15 amino acids. The germline V and J ends were trimmed by 4 bases and 2 bases, with 14 bases remaining between them. The germline V gene encodes CDR1 MGHDK and CDR2 SYGVNS. In DNA, the CDR3 is TGTGCCAGCAGTGCCCACCGGGACATAAACACTGAAGCTTTCTTT. Its protein product is CASSAHRDINTEAFF. Combining the CDR3 with reference TRBV25-1 and TRBJ1-1 gives the whole variable domain EADIYQTPRYLVIGTGKKITLECSQTMGHDKMYWYQQDPGMELHLIHYSYGVNSTEKGDLSSESTVSRIRTEHFPLTLESARPSHTSQYLCASSAHRDINTEAFFGQGTRLTVV.

The gene calls are TRBV29-1 and TRBJ2-1; TRBD1 aligns across 8 bases. CDR3 size: 12 residues. The V segment lost 7 bases and the J segment 15 bases; nucleotides outside the gene matches: 14. Germline V gene lookup returns CDR1 SQVTM and CDR2 ANQGSEA. In DNA form, the CDR3 reads TGCAGCGCATATTCAGGGGGCGGTTCTCCGTTCTTC. It encodes CSAYSGGGSPFF.

For the CDR3, the DNA is TGTGCCAGCAGCGCGGGACGGATCTATGGCTACACCTTC. Translation: CASSAGRIYGYTF. The chain employs TRBV9 and TRBJ1-2; D might be TRBD1 (5 bases). V was cut by 3 bases and J by 4 bases, with 10 bases left in between. CDR1 is SGDLS, CDR2 YYNGEE, per germline. The CDR3 contains 13 residues. Using reference TRBV9 and TRBJ1-2 for the parts outside the CDR3, the full variable domain is DSGVTQTPKHLITATGQRVTLRCSPRSGDLSVYWYQQSLDQGLQFLIQYYNGEERAKGNILERFSAQQFPDLHSELNLSSLELGDSALYFCASSAGRIYGYTFGSGTRLTVV.

This sequence joins TRBV27 and TRBJ2-1, with 7 bases that match TRBD2. J gave up 3 bases and V 8 bases, and 4 bases lay outside the gene matches. Germline CDR1 reads MNHEY; CDR2 reads SMNVEV (reference sequence). There are 13 residues in the CDR3. The CDR3 protein is CASGEGFYNEQFF. CDR3 sequence (DNA): TGTGCCAGCGGGGAGGGGTTCTACAATGAGCAGTTCTTC.

In this sample, this clone turned up a few times. The chain uses TRBV30 and TRBJ2-3; 11 nucleotides align to TRBD2. Losses at the gene ends were 4 bases for V and 2 bases for J; bases not matched to a gene: 2. The CDR3 length is 14 residues. The germline CDR1 and CDR2 sequences are GTSNPN and SVGIG (reference sequence). CDR3 region: CAWNSGGATDTQYF. In DNA form, the CDR3 reads TGTGCCTGGAATAGCGGGGGGGCCACAGATACGCAGTATTTT.

V usage is TRBV29-1 and J usage is TRBJ1-1; D gene uncertain. The CDR3 consists of 13 residues. The germline V gene encodes CDR1 SQVTM and CDR2 ANQGSEA. V was clipped by 3 bases and J by 7 bases, with 15 bases between them. Here the CDR3 DNA reads TGCAGCGTTGAGCCCGCCGGCCGGAATGAAGCTTTCTTT. It is translated as CSVEPAGRNEAFF.

This clone was recorded a few times. CDR3 residues: CSVHRATEAFF. DNA for the CDR3: TGCAGCGTACACAGAGCCACTGAAGCTTTCTTT. V and J are TRBV29-1 and TRBJ1-1; no reliable D call. Trimming took 6 bases from V and 4 from J, leaving 9 bases between them. Germline-derived CDR1 and CDR2 are SQVTM and ANQGSEA. CDR3 size: 11 residues.

This rearrangement joins TRBV29-1 to TRBJ2-3, with TRBD1 as a possible D gene (6 bases). Trimming took off 6 bases at V and 7 bases at J, with 8 bases between the two ends. The CDR3 has 10 residues. CDR1 and CDR2 (germline): SQVTM, ANQGSEA. DNA of the CDR3: TGCAGCGTGGACAGCAATACGCAGTATTTT. Translation: CSVDSNTQYF.

In nucleotides, the CDR3 is TGCAGCGTTGAGGTCAGCAATCAGCCCCAGCATTTT. Its translation is CSVEVSNQPQHF. The V and J genes are TRBV29-1 and TRBJ1-5; D gene unclear. V was cut by 3 bases and J by 1 base, with 4 bases left in between. The CDR3 runs 12 residues. In germline, CDR1 is SQVTM, CDR2 ANQGSEA.

The chain employs TRBV9 and TRBJ2-2; D gene uncertain. In germline, CDR1 is SGDLS, CDR2 YYNGEE. The CDR3 is made up of 12 amino acids. The V gene lost 3 bases and the J gene lost 6 bases, with 6 bases spanning the gap. CDR3 protein: CASSERAGELFF. DNA of the CDR3: TGTGCCAGCAGCGAAAGAGCCGGGGAGCTGTTTTTT.

The chain is built from TRBV29-1 and TRBJ1-1; no reliable D call. Germline CDR1 SQVTM, CDR2 ANQGSEA. V shed 4 bases and J shed 3 bases, with 9 bases lying between them. The CDR3 spans 12 residues. Written as DNA, the CDR3 is TGCAGCGTTGCCTACGGGGACACTGAAGCTTTCTTT. It specifies CSVAYGDTEAFF.

The genes are TRBV29-1 and TRBJ2-5, with a tentative D call TRBD2 (5 bases). The CDR3 runs to 14 residues. The V end lost 7 bases, the J end lost 2 bases, and 17 bases lay between the germline ends. CDR1 and CDR2 from the germline V gene are SQVTM and ANQGSEA. CDR3 nucleotides: TGCAGCGCCGACCTCGGCGGGCGGCAAGAGACCCAGTACTTC. This codes for CSADLGGRQETQYF.

The V call is TRBV30, the J call TRBJ2-1; TRBD2 aligns across 7 bases. This CDR3 spans 12 amino acids. Germline-derived CDR1 and CDR2 are GTSNPN and SVGIG (reference sequence). V gave up 1 base and J gave up 7 bases; unmatched junction bases: 1. CDR3 in DNA: TGTGCCTGGAGTGACGGGGGGAATGAGCAGTTCTTC. Encoded protein: CAWSDGGNEQFF. The entire variable domain, with the rest obtained from reference TRBV30 and TRBJ2-1, is as follows: SQTIHQWPATLVQPVGSPLSLECTVEGTSNPNLYWYRQAAGRGLQLLFYSVGIGQISSEVPQNLSASRPQDRQFILSSKKLLLSDSGFYLCAWSDGGNEQFFGPGTRLTVL.

The chain joins TRBV30 to TRBJ1-5, with TRBD1 matching over 7 bases. The CDR3 has 14 residues. V was pared by 1 base and J by 6 bases, with 6 bases of the junction left unmatched. Germline CDR1 GTSNPN, CDR2 SVGIG (reference sequence). CDR3 DNA: TGTGCCTGGAGTGAGGGCAGGGGGGTTCAGCCCCAGCATTTT. Amino acid sequence: CAWSEGRGVQPQHF.

This clone was seen only a few times. CDR3 residues: CAWISVPRTEAFF. The CDR3 region has the DNA TGTGCCTGGATATCTGTCCCTCGCACTGAAGCTTTCTTT. The rearrangement uses TRBV30 and TRBJ1-1; D unresolved. This CDR3 region has 13 residues. CDR1 and CDR2 (germline): GTSNPN, SVGIG (reference sequence). Trimming stripped 4 bases from V and 4 bases from J, with 13 bases between. Variable domain in full (rest from reference TRBV30 and TRBJ1-1): SQTIHQWPATLVQPVGSPLSLECTVEGTSNPNLYWYRQAAGRGLQLLFYSVGIGQISSEVPQNLSASRPQDRQFILSSKKLLLSDSGFYLCAWISVPRTEAFFGQGTRLTVV.

The rearrangement joins TRBV5-4 to TRBJ1-6; the match to TRBD1 covers 7 bases. With V trimmed by 0 bases and J by 5 bases, 2 bases remained unmatched. Looked up from germline, CDR1 is SGHNT and CDR2 is YYREEE (reference sequence). The CDR3 length is 15 residues. The CDR3: CASSLEQGNNSPLHF. The CDR3 nucleotides read TGTGCCAGCAGCTTGGAACAGGGGAATAATTCACCCCTCCACTTT.

The V gene is TRBV29-1, the J gene TRBJ2-1; tentatively, D is TRBD1 or TRBD2 (5 bases each). V was trimmed by 3 bases and J by 1 base, leaving 13 bases between them. The CDR3 has 15 residues. CDR1 is SQVTM, CDR2 ANQGSEA, per germline. The CDR3 region is CSVDEGIVSYNEQFF. The CDR3 DNA sequence: TGCAGCGTTGACGAGGGGATCGTGTCCTACAATGAGCAGTTCTTC.